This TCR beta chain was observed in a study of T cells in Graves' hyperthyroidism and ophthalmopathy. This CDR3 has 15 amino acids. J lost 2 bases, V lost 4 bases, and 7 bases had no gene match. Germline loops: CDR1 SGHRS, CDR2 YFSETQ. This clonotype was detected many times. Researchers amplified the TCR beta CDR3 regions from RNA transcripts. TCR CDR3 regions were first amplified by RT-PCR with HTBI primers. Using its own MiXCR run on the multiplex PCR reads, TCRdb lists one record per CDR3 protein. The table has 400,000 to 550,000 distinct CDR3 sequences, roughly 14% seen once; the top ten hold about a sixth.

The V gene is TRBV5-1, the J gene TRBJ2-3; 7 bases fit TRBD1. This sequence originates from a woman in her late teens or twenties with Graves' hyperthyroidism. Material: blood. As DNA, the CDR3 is TGCGCCAGCAGCCGAGAAGGGGGCCTCACAGATACGCAGTATTTT. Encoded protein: CASSREGGLTDTQYF.